One sample yielded the 25 T cell receptor beta chains listed below, sequenced in a study of blood T cell repertoires in COVID-19. This table comes from immunoSEQ multiplex PCR, and its TCRdb copy is limited to in-frame clones, with some not included. The top ten hold less than 15% of the sample, which has about 260,000 clones, 85% seen once. Sequencing was done on a sample of peripheral blood. These receptors came from a human donor in a cohort sampled during active COVID-19.

The chain carries TRBV12-3 or TRBV12-4 and TRBJ1-5; no definite D call. This CDR3 has 13 amino acids. V lost 2 bases, J lost 3 bases, and 5 bases lay in between. CDR3 loop: CASSLRDNQPQHF. In DNA form, the CDR3 reads TGTGCCAGCAGTTTACGGGACAATCAGCCCCAGCATTTT.

The chain combines TRBV2 with TRBJ1-5, with unresolved D. Trimming left V 8 bases short and J 4 bases short, with 12 bases between. In germline, CDR1 is SNHLY, CDR2 FYNNEI. CDR3 length equals 13 residues. The DNA for the CDR3 is TGTGCCAGCCGTGCGGAGGGAAATCAGCCCCAGCATTTT. The encoded protein is CASRAEGNQPQHF. The full variable domain, completed using reference TRBV2 and TRBJ1-5, is EPEVTQTPSHQVTQMGQEVILRCVPISNHLYFYWYRQILGQKVEFLVSFYNNEISEKSEIFDDQFSVERPDGSNFTLKIRSTKLEDSAMYFCASRAEGNQPQHFGDGTRLSIL.

This clone appeared once. V gene TRBV5-6 combines with J gene TRBJ1-5; D uncertain. The V end lost 0 bases, the J end lost 7 bases, and 17 bases lay between the germline ends. Germline-derived CDR1 and CDR2 are SGHDT and YYEEEE. This CDR3 spans 16 amino acids. CDR3 sequence (DNA): TGTGCCAGCAGCTTGGCCGCAGGTGGTTTATTGCAGCCCCAGCATTTT. It specifies CASSLAAGGLLQPQHF.

This clone came up once. The V and J genes are TRBV3-1 (or the pseudogene TRBV3-2) and TRBJ1-3; D call uncertain. The CDR3 length is 15 residues. Trimming took off 1 base at V and 0 bases at J, with 7 bases between the two ends. Germline V lookup: CDR1 LGHDT, CDR2 YNNKEL (reference sequence). The DNA of the CDR3 is TGTGCCAGCAGCCAAGTACGCAGCTCTGGAAACACCATATATTTT. It yields the protein CASSQVRSSGNTIYF.

This clone was detected once. The chain uses TRBV5-1 and TRBJ2-2; 7 positions match TRBD1. The J segment lost 1 base and the V segment lost 4 bases, leaving 4 bases of the junction unmatched. Per the germline V gene, CDR1 is SGHRS and CDR2 is YFSETQ. The CDR3 sequence is 15 residues long. The CDR3: CASSNGTVNTGELFF. Here the CDR3 DNA reads TGCGCCAGCAGCAACGGGACAGTGAACACCGGGGAGCTGTTTTTT. Full variable domain (remainder filled in from reference TRBV5-1 and TRBJ2-2): KAGVTQTPRYLIKTRGQQVTLSCSPISGHRSVSWYQQTPGQGLQFLFEYFSETQRNKGNFPGRFSGRQFSNSRSEMNVSTLELGDSALYLCASSNGTVNTGELFFGEGSRLTVL.

The chain carries TRBV10-1 and TRBJ1-3, with unresolved D. The V end was cut by 10 bases, the J end by 0 bases, with 16 bases between. The CDR3 totals 15 residues. CDR1 is WNHNN and CDR2 is SYGVQD in the germline V gene (reference sequence). The CDR3 reads CATLLNSYSGNTIYF. CDR3 nucleotides: TGCGCCACATTGTTAAACAGCTACTCTGGAAACACCATATATTTT.

The J gene is TRBJ2-5, the V gene TRBV7-8; possible D gene TRBD2, 6 bases. CDR1 SGHVS and CDR2 FQNEAQ come from the germline V gene. The CDR3 totals 17 residues. V lost 4 bases and J 5 bases, leaving 23 bases between the germline ends. Written as DNA, the CDR3 is TGTGCCAGCAGCTCAGGGTTGAGGGGAGGTAAAGGGGAGACCCAGTACTTC. Its translation is CASSSGLRGGKGETQYF.

This clone has just a few counts. V is TRBV3-1 (or the pseudogene TRBV3-2) and J is TRBJ2-2; 14 nucleotides agree with TRBD2. CDR3 length: 15 amino acids. CDR1 is LGHDT, CDR2 YNNKEL, per germline (reference sequence). Trimming at V came to 7 bases and at J to 6 bases, leaving 4 bases not matched to a gene. The DNA of the CDR3 is TGTGCCAGCACCGGGACTAGCGGGAGTCCCGGGGAGCTGTTTTTT. This codes for CASTGTSGSPGELFF.

As DNA, the CDR3 is TGTGCCAGCAGCCAAAGCCAGGGATTCGCTGAAGCTTTCTTT. Amino acid sequence: CASSQSQGFAEAFF. The chain has TRBV3-1 (or the pseudogene TRBV3-2) and TRBJ1-1, with TRBD1 as a possible D gene (5 bases). The CDR3 spans 14 residues. V shed 2 bases and J shed 6 bases, with 13 bases lying between them. The germline V gene encodes CDR1 LGHDT and CDR2 YNNKEL (reference sequence).

This chain uses TRBV7-2 with TRBJ2-5; 9 bases match TRBD2. CDR1 and CDR2 (germline): SGHTA, FQGNSA. The length of the CDR3 is 17 residues. The J segment lost 5 bases and the V segment lost 8 bases, leaving 18 bases of the junction unmatched. The CDR3 DNA sequence: TGTGCCAGCGCCCGGGGAGGGACTAGCAAAAGCAGGGAGACCCAGTACTTC. It translates to CASARGGTSKSRETQYF.

This clone was found a few times. The J gene is TRBJ2-1, the V gene TRBV3-1 (or the pseudogene TRBV3-2); 11 nucleotides align to TRBD2. Trimming cost V 2 bases and J 4 bases; bases outside gene matches: 7. The CDR3 has 17 amino acids. Germline lookup yields CDR1 LGHDT and CDR2 YNNKEL (reference sequence). This chain's CDR3 is CASSQQRGLADYNEQFF. CDR3 bases: TGTGCCAGCAGCCAACAAAGGGGACTAGCGGATTACAATGAGCAGTTCTTC.

As to this clone: The sample carries other DNA sequences with the same CDR3. The chain employs TRBV4-1 and TRBJ2-3; the D gene is possibly TRBD1 (6 bases). The CDR3 covers 13 residues. Trimming took 2 bases from V and 6 from J, leaving 9 bases between them. CDR1 MGHRA and CDR2 YSYEKL come from the germline V gene. CDR3 protein: CASSQQGTDTQYF. CDR3 DNA: TGCGCCAGCAGCCAACAGGGGACGGATACGCAGTATTTT.

The rearrangement links TRBV19 to TRBJ1-4; possible D gene TRBD1, 5 bases. V gave up 7 bases and J gave up 0 bases, with 12 bases separating them. The CDR3 is 15 residues long. The germline gives CDR1 LNHDA, CDR2 SQIVND (reference sequence). This CDR3 is CASKKTASTNEKLFF. The CDR3 bases are TGTGCCAGTAAAAAGACAGCTTCAACTAATGAAAAACTGTTTTTT.

This chain connects TRBV21-1 to TRBJ1-5. TRBV21-1 is a documented pseudogene. There are 15 residues in the CDR3. In DNA, the CDR3 is TGTGCCAGCAGCAAAGGAGGGAGGGAAGGACAGCCCCAGCATTTT. Its translation is CASSKGGREGQPQHF.

V usage is TRBV4-1 and J usage is TRBJ2-1; 9 bases are a match to TRBD1. Germline lookup yields CDR1 MGHRA and CDR2 YSYEKL. CDR3 length: 18 residues. Unmatched junction bases numbered 6, after V lost 0 bases and J lost 0 bases. CDR3 nucleotides: TGCGCCAGCAGCCAAGACCGGGACAGGGTGACCTCCTACAATGAGCAGTTCTTC. Translation: CASSQDRDRVTSYNEQFF.

The chain couples TRBV27 to TRBJ1-2, with 7 bases aligning to TRBD1. Germline V CDR1 and CDR2: MNHEY, SMNVEV (reference sequence). Germline trimming cut 6 bases from V and 8 bases from J; bases unmatched to any gene: 9. The CDR3 sequence is 13 residues long. CDR3 region: CASRNYRGEGYTF. The CDR3 region has the DNA TGTGCCAGCAGGAACTACAGGGGAGAGGGCTACACCTTC.

This clone was detected once. This sequence joins TRBV19 and TRBJ2-1; 8 bases line up with TRBD2. The ends lost 5 bases at V and 6 bases at J; junction bases unmatched: 9. The CDR3 runs 15 residues. CDR1 LNHDA and CDR2 SQIVND come from the germline V gene (reference sequence). CDR3 sequence reads: CASSPTSGRSNEQFF. CDR3 DNA sequence: TGTGCCAGTAGTCCAACGAGCGGGAGAAGCAATGAGCAGTTCTTC.

This sequence joins TRBV5-1 and TRBJ1-2; perhaps TRBD1 as D (6 bases). This CDR3 has 17 residues. V was trimmed by 0 bases and J by 5 bases, leaving 20 bases between them. Per germline, CDR1 SGHRS and CDR2 YFSETQ. The DNA for the CDR3 is TGCGCCAGCAGCTTGGAACAGGGTCGGTTAGGTTGGTATGGCTACACCTTC. It yields the protein CASSLEQGRLGWYGYTF.

The chain joins TRBV19 to TRBJ2-7; D is perhaps TRBD2 (6 bases). Trimming removed 7 bases at V and 0 bases at J, with 10 bases between. CDR1 is LNHDA and CDR2 is SQIVND in the germline V gene (reference sequence). The CDR3 is made up of 13 amino acids. CDR3 residues: CASKRAGSYEQYF. CDR3 bases: TGTGCCAGTAAGAGAGCGGGCTCCTACGAGCAGTACTTC.

The chain has TRBV5-4 and TRBJ1-5, with 7 bases identical to TRBD1. The CDR3 loop spans 14 amino acids. V dropped 2 bases and J dropped 6; count of bases not matched to a gene: 5. CDR1 is SGHNT, CDR2 YYREEE, per germline (reference sequence). CDR3 amino acids: CASSLGGAGQPQHF. The CDR3, as DNA: TGTGCCAGCAGCTTAGGGGGCGCGGGTCAGCCCCAGCATTTT.

The rearrangement links TRBV3-1 (or the pseudogene TRBV3-2) to TRBJ2-3; 11 bases map to TRBD2. The germline V gene encodes CDR1 LGHDT and CDR2 YNNKEL (reference sequence). Germline trimming cut 3 bases from V and 2 bases from J; bases unmatched to any gene: 1. This CDR3 has 15 residues. CDR3 DNA: TGTGCCAGCAGCCAGACTAGCGGGAACACAGATACGCAGTATTTT. Amino acids: CASSQTSGNTDTQYF.

The chain couples TRBV3-1 (or the pseudogene TRBV3-2) to TRBJ2-7; 7 bases align to TRBD2. The CDR3 is 15 amino acids. The V and J ends lost 6 bases and 4 bases, in that order; junction bases with no gene match: 12. Germline V lookup: CDR1 LGHDT, CDR2 YNNKEL (reference sequence). CDR3 protein: CASSPSGGTYYEQYF. The CDR3 DNA reads TGTGCCAGCAGTCCTAGCGGAGGAACTTATTACGAGCAGTACTTC.

This rearrangement joins TRBV18 to TRBJ1-5, with TRBD1 as a possible D gene (6 bases). Germline V gene sequence: CDR1 KGHSH, CDR2 LQKENI. Trimming stripped 6 bases from V and 2 bases from J, with 11 bases between. This CDR3 is 14 amino acids long. The CDR3 region is CASSGQWGNQPQHF. CDR3 DNA sequence: TGTGCCAGCTCTGGACAGTGGGGCAATCAGCCCCAGCATTTT.

This clone was observed a handful of times. The V call is TRBV5-1, the J call TRBJ2-1, with 13 bases matching TRBD2. The V gene's germline CDR1 is SGHRS and CDR2 YFSETQ. V dropped 3 bases and J dropped 9; count of bases not matched to a gene: 15. The CDR3 runs to 18 residues. The CDR3 protein is CASSSRISTSGRAVEQFF. In nucleotides, the CDR3 is TGCGCCAGCAGCTCCCGGATTTCAACTAGCGGGAGGGCCGTTGAGCAGTTCTTC.

This sequence joins TRBV5-4 and TRBJ2-6, with D perhaps matching TRBD2 (5 bases). The V end lost 0 bases, the J end lost 3 bases, and 10 bases lay between the germline ends. The CDR3 is made up of 16 amino acids. In germline, CDR1 is SGHNT, CDR2 YYREEE (reference sequence). This CDR3 is CASSLAGGFGANVLTF. CDR3 in DNA: TGTGCCAGCAGCTTGGCCGGAGGATTTGGGGCCAACGTCCTGACTTTC.